These 20 T cell receptor beta chains originate from one sample sequenced in a study of identical twins. One entry per CDR3 protein results from TCRdb running MiXCR on the 5' RACE reads. The sample holds 500,000 to 650,000 distinct CDR3 sequences, around 24% seen once. The same data also contributed to another study, on yellow fever vaccine responses in identical twins.

The sequenced material came from CD4+ T cells sorted from blood. The receptors come from a woman between 18 and 29 years old in good health.

The CDR3 coding sequence is TGCGCCAGCAGCACATCGGGCATGAACACCGGGGAGCTGTTTTTT. Amino acids: CASSTSGMNTGELFF. The chain links TRBV5-1 to TRBJ2-2; D is unclear. CDR1 and CDR2 (germline): SGHRS, YFSETQ. The CDR3 extends over 15 amino acids. Trimming left V 4 bases short and J 1 base short, with 11 bases between.

The J gene is TRBJ2-7, the V gene TRBV7-8, with unresolved D. CDR3 length: 12 amino acids. The germline CDR1 and CDR2 sequences are SGHVS and FQNEAQ. Trimming shortened V by 5 bases and J by 7 bases, and 12 bases separated the two germline ends. The CDR3 bases are TGTGCCAGCAGCCAGTTGACCCATGAGCAGTACGTC. Translated: CASSQLTHEQYV.

The rearrangement joins TRBV5-1 to TRBJ2-3; 15 positions agree with TRBD2. Germline lookup yields CDR1 SGHRS and CDR2 YFSETQ. The CDR3 consists of 16 residues. Unmatched junction bases numbered 3, after V lost 1 base and J lost 6 bases. The CDR3 sequence: CASSLRTSGGVDTQYF. CDR3 coding DNA: TGCGCCAGCAGCTTGAGGACTAGCGGGGGGGTCGATACGCAGTATTTT.

There are a few counts of this clonotype. The V and J genes are TRBV29-1 and TRBJ1-6; D is undetermined. The CDR3 extends over 13 amino acids. CDR1 is SQVTM and CDR2 is ANQGSEA in the germline V gene. The germline V and J ends were trimmed by 1 base and 9 bases, with 10 bases remaining between them. CDR3 bases: TGCAGCGTTGAAGGCTCACCTACTTCACCCCTCCACTTT. Its protein product is CSVEGSPTSPLHF.

This clonotype was seen a handful of times. V usage is TRBV12-3 or TRBV12-4 and J usage is TRBJ1-1, with 7 nucleotides matching TRBD1. The CDR3 length is 14 residues. V shed 6 bases, J shed 5 bases, and the junction held 9 bases outside the gene matches. CDR3 protein: CASRTPGGGTEAFF. CDR3 nucleotides: TGTGCCAGCAGGACTCCAGGGGGTGGGACTGAAGCTTTCTTT.

This clonotype was counted only a few times. The rearrangement uses TRBV19 and TRBJ2-5; 10 positions agree with TRBD2. Trimming took 5 bases from V and 6 from J; bases not matched to a gene: 18. Germline CDR1 LNHDA, CDR2 SQIVND (reference sequence). CDR3 length: 18 residues. The CDR3 DNA sequence: TGTGCCAGTAGTTCGAGGGTAGCGGGAGGCTCCGTGTTACAGACCCAGTACTTC. Its translation is CASSSRVAGGSVLQTQYF.

The genes are TRBV20-1 and TRBJ2-3; 8 bases are shared with TRBD2. This CDR3 is 14 amino acids long. Germline CDR1 and CDR2: DFQATT and SNEGSKA (reference sequence). V trimming: 4 bases; J trimming: 5 bases; junction bases outside the gene matches: 8. The CDR3 region is CSAKRAGAGDTQYF. DNA for the CDR3: TGCAGTGCTAAACGAGCGGGGGCCGGAGATACGCAGTATTTT.

The CDR3, as DNA: TGTGCCAGCACCCCAGGGGGAACGGGACTGAGTTACAATGAGCAGTTCTTC. Its translation is CASTPGGTGLSYNEQFF. The chain employs TRBV7-9 and TRBJ2-1; TRBD1 might be the D (7 bases). Trimming stripped 7 bases from V and 4 bases from J, with 23 bases between. CDR1 and CDR2 (germline): SEHNR, FQNEAQ (reference sequence). The CDR3 totals 17 residues. Variable domain in full (rest from reference TRBV7-9 and TRBJ2-1): DTGVSQNPRHKITKRGQNVTFRCDPISEHNRLYWYRQTLGQGPEFLTYFQNEAQLEKSRLLSDRFSAERPKGSFSTLEIQRTEQGDSAMYLCASTPGGTGLSYNEQFFGPGTRLTVL.

The CDR3 spells CSARDVHEQFF. The CDR3 DNA follows: TGCAGTGCTAGAGATGTCCATGAGCAGTTCTTC. The V gene is TRBV20-1, the J gene TRBJ2-1; D gene uncertain. The CDR3 covers 11 residues. Germline-derived CDR1 and CDR2 are DFQATT and SNEGSKA (reference sequence). The V gene lost 0 bases and the J gene lost 8 bases, with 5 bases spanning the gap.

The chain joins TRBV5-1 to TRBJ2-5; TRBD2 agrees at 13 bases. The CDR3 runs 17 residues. Germline V gene sequence: CDR1 SGHRS, CDR2 YFSETQ. The V and J ends lost 4 bases and 2 bases, in that order; junction bases with no gene match: 8. CDR3 sequence reads: CASSTGLAGKKQETQYF. In DNA, the CDR3 is TGCGCCAGCAGCACGGGACTAGCGGGGAAAAAACAAGAGACCCAGTACTTC.

V and J are TRBV5-1 and TRBJ2-7; TRBD2 matches at 8 bases. This CDR3 is built from 14 residues. J lost 3 bases, V lost 2 bases, and 4 bases had no gene match. Germline assignment: CDR1 SGHRS and CDR2 YFSETQ. This chain's CDR3 is CASSFSGTGYEQYF. The CDR3 DNA reads TGCGCCAGCAGCTTTAGCGGGACTGGCTACGAGCAGTACTTC.

The chain couples TRBV5-4 to TRBJ1-6; the match to TRBD1 covers 8 bases. The length of the CDR3 is 17 residues. In germline, CDR1 is SGHNT, CDR2 YYREEE (reference sequence). V shed 5 bases, J shed 9 bases, and the junction held 16 bases outside the gene matches. CDR3 region: CASRFDRGGGSASPLHF. The CDR3 DNA is TGTGCCAGCAGATTCGACAGGGGTGGAGGGTCCGCTTCACCCCTCCACTTT.

The chain has TRBV11-2 and TRBJ1-5; possibly TRBD1 for D (6 bases). The length of the CDR3 is 13 residues. Trimming took 5 bases from V and 3 from J, leaving 8 bases between them. Germline values: CDR1 SGHAT, CDR2 FQNNGV. CDR3 sequence: CASSQGNNQPQHF. CDR3 sequence (DNA): TGTGCCAGCAGCCAGGGGAACAATCAGCCCCAGCATTTT.

This chain uses TRBV11-1 with TRBJ2-5; maybe TRBD1 (5 bases). V was pared by 8 bases and J by 7 bases, with 17 bases between. CDR1 SGHAT and CDR2 FQDESV come from the germline V gene (reference sequence). CDR3 length: 13 residues. CDR3 nucleotide sequence: TGTGCCAGCGGAGACACTGTCCAGGGGACCCAGTACTTC. This encodes CASGDTVQGTQYF.

This clonotype has just a few counts. V and J are TRBV3-1 and TRBJ2-3; D not certain. The CDR3 spans 15 residues. V was pared by 0 bases and J by 2 bases, with 9 bases between. Germline values: CDR1 LGHDT, CDR2 YNNKEL (reference sequence). This CDR3 reads CASSQDGRLTDTQYF. Here the CDR3 DNA reads TGTGCCAGCAGCCAAGATGGGCGGCTCACAGATACGCAGTATTTT.

The genes are TRBV15 and TRBJ2-3; D might be TRBD1 or TRBD2, each matching 5 bases. V was cut by 3 bases and J by 1 base, with 17 bases left in between. CDR3 length equals 17 residues. CDR1 LNHNV and CDR2 YYDKDF come from the germline V gene (reference sequence). The CDR3 bases are TGTGCCACCAGCAGGGGGGTCGGGCTAGCTGGCACAGATACGCAGTATTTT. The encoded protein is CATSRGVGLAGTDTQYF.

The rearrangement joins TRBV10-3 to TRBJ2-5, with 9 bases fitting TRBD2. J was trimmed by 5 bases and V by 9 bases; bases with no gene match: 7. This CDR3 spans 13 amino acids. Germline-derived CDR1 and CDR2 are ENHRY and SYGVKD. The CDR3 loop reads CAIGSGSRETQYF. DNA of the CDR3: TGTGCCATTGGTAGCGGGAGTCGGGAGACCCAGTACTTC.

This clonotype came up a few times. This chain joins TRBV3-1 and TRBJ2-1; D is perhaps TRBD2 (6 bases). Between the trimmed V and J ends, which lost 5 bases and 0 bases, there was a span of 20 bases. Germline V lookup: CDR1 LGHDT, CDR2 YNNKEL (reference sequence). CDR3 length equals 18 residues. The CDR3 coding sequence is TGTGCCAGCAGCATTCTGGCGACTAGACTCCTCTCCTACAATGAGCAGTTCTTC. Protein: CASSILATRLLSYNEQFF.

This clonotype was seen a handful of times. V and J are TRBV7-9 and TRBJ1-4; possible D gene TRBD1, 6 bases. CDR1 is SEHNR and CDR2 is FQNEAQ in the germline V gene (reference sequence). Between the trimmed V and J ends, which lost 5 bases and 7 bases, there was a span of 14 bases. This CDR3 is 14 amino acids long. The DNA of the CDR3 is TGTGCCAGCAGCGCGCAGGGGATAGGTGAAAAACTGTTTTTT. Translated: CASSAQGIGEKLFF. Drawing the rest from reference TRBV7-9 and TRBJ1-4, the complete variable domain is DTGVSQNPRHKITKRGQNVTFRCDPISEHNRLYWYRQTLGQGPEFLTYFQNEAQLEKSRLLSDRFSAERPKGSFSTLEIQRTEQGDSAMYLCASSAQGIGEKLFFGSGTQLSVL.

This chain uses TRBV12-3 or TRBV12-4 with TRBJ2-2, with a possible D match to TRBD1 (6 bases). This CDR3 has 13 amino acids. V was clipped by 6 bases and J by 5 bases, with 10 bases between them. CDR3 protein: CASRKGQTGELFF. In nucleotides, the CDR3 is TGTGCCAGCAGAAAGGGACAAACCGGGGAGCTGTTTTTT.